In its sample, the clone carrying this T cell receptor beta chain was seen a few times. At the DNA level, this CDR3 is encoded by other sequences in the same sample as well. The data were obtained in a study of tumor T cells in aggressive B-cell lymphoma. Sequenced by immunoSEQ multiplex PCR; TCRdb stores in-frame clones only, minus some. The sample holds around 4,000 clones, around 80% seen once. CDR1 SNHLY and CDR2 FYNNEI come from the germline V gene. Trimming took 3 bases from V and 0 from J, leaving 9 bases between them. The CDR3 consists of 14 residues. The chain uses TRBV2 and TRBJ2-7; maybe TRBD1 (5 bases). Sequencing was performed on tumor tissue. The receptor was derived from an adult with diffuse large B cell lymphoma. CDR3 region: CASSDQGSSYEQYF. In DNA form, the CDR3 reads TGTGCCAGCAGTGACCAGGGCAGCTCCTACGAGCAGTACTTC.